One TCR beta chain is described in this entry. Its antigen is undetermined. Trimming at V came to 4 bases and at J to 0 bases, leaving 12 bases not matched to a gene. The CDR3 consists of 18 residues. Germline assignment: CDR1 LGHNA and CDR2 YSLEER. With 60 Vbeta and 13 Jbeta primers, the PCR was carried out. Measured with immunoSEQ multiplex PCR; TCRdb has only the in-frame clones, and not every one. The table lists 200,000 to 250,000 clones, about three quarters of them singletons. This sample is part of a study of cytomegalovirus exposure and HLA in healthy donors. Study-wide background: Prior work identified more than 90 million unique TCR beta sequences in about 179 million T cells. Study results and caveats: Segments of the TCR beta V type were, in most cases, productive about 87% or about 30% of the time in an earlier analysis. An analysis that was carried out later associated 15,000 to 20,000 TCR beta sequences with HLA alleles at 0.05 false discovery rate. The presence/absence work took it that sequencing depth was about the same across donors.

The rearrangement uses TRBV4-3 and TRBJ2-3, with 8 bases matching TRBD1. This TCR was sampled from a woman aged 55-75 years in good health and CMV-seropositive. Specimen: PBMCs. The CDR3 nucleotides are TGCGCCAGCAGCCCTCACCCTCAGGGGGCGAGGAGCACAGATACGCAGTATTTT. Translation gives CASSPHPQGARSTDTQYF.